This T cell receptor (beta chain) was sequenced during a study of molecular identifiers for immune sequencing clone quantification. One entry per CDR3 protein, called by TCRdb with MiXCR from the PCR reads. This sample yields about 640,000 distinct CDR3 sequences, of which about 20% are seen a single time; roughly 0.9% belongs to the top ten. The sorting of naive CD8 T cells used the CD8+CD4-CCR7+CD45RA+ phenotype. The CDR3 extends over 12 amino acids. V was clipped by 6 bases and J by 3 bases, with 6 bases between them. Germline values: CDR1 MNHEY, CDR2 SVGEGT. The table lists this clonotype with a few counts. The antigen is unknown. No conserved phenylalanine or tryptophan ends this CDR3, so it is likely a read error. Findings and caveats of the study: Underestimation of highly expanded clone sizes could arise where identical TCR molecules share a barcode. Spike-in Jurkat TCR RNA from a single cell reportedly registered among about a million naive cells.

This sequence joins TRBV6-2 or TRBV6-3 and TRBJ1-5; D gene ambiguous. The clonotype originates from a human donor in good health. Some libraries in this study had Jurkat cell RNA spiked in. The sample comprised naive CD8+ T cells from blood, with Jurkat cell RNA spiked in. Subset here: FACS-sorted CD8+CD4-CCR7+CD45RA+ naive T cells. The CDR3 is CASSLYNQPQHV. DNA for the CDR3: TGTGCCAGCAGCCTGTACAATCAGCCCCAGCATGTT.